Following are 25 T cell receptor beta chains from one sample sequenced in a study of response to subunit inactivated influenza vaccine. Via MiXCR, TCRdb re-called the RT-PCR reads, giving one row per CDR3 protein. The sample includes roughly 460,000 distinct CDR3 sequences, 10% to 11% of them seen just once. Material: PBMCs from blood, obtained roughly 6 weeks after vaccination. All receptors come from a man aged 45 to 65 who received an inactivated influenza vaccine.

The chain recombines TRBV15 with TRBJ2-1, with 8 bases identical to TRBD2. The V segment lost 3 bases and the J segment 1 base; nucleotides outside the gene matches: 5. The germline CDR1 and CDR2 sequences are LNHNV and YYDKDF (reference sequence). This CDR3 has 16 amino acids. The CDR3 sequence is CATSSRLARSYNEQFF. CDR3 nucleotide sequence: TGTGCCACCAGCAGCAGACTAGCGAGGTCCTACAATGAGCAGTTCTTC.

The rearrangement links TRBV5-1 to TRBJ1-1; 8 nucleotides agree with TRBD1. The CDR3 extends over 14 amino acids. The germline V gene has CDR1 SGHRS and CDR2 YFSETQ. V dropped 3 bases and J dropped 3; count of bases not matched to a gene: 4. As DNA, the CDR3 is TGCGCCAGCAGCTCGGGACAGGAAGACACTGAAGCTTTCTTT. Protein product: CASSSGQEDTEAFF.

Here the CDR3 DNA reads TGTGCCAGCTCACCCCTGGACGCGGGAGCAGGAGATACGCAGTATTTT. Amino acids: CASSPLDAGAGDTQYF. V and J are TRBV18 and TRBJ2-3; 7 bases line up with TRBD2. J was trimmed by 5 bases and V by 3 bases; bases with no gene match: 11. Germline V lookup: CDR1 KGHSH, CDR2 LQKENI. The CDR3 has 16 amino acids.

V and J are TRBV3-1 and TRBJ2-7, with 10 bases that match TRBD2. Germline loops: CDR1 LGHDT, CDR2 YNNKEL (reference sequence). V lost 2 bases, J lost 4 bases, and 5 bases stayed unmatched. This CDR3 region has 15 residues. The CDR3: CASSQIAGGGYEQYF. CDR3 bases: TGTGCCAGCAGCCAAATAGCGGGAGGAGGGTACGAGCAGTACTTC.

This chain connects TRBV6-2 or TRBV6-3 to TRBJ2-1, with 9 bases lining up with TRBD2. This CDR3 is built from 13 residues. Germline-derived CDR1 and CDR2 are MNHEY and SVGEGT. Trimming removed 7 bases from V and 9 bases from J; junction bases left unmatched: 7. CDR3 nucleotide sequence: TGTGCCAGCAAAGTAGATAGCGGGGGTGAGCAGTTCTTC. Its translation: CASKVDSGGEQFF.

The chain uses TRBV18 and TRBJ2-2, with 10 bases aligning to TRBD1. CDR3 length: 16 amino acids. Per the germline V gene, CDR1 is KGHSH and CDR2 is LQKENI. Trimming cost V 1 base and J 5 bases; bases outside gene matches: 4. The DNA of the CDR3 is TGTGCCAGCTCACCACTGGACAGGGGGAGGACCGGGGAGCTGTTTTTT. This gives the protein CASSPLDRGRTGELFF.

The CDR3 reads CASSQKLGQARSYEQYF. The CDR3 DNA follows: TGCGCCAGCAGCCAAAAACTGGGACAGGCGAGATCCTACGAGCAGTACTTC. The chain couples TRBV4-1 to TRBJ2-7, with TRBD1 identical over 8 bases. The CDR3 totals 17 residues. Trimming cost V 2 bases and J 1 base; bases outside gene matches: 10. Germline CDR1 is MGHRA and CDR2 is YSYEKL.

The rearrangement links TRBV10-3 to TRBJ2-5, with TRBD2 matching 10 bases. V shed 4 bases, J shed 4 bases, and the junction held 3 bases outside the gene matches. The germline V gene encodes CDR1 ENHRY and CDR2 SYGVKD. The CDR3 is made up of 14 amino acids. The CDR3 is CAISGKRGGETQYF. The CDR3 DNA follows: TGTGCCATCAGTGGGAAGCGGGGGGGAGAGACCCAGTACTTC.

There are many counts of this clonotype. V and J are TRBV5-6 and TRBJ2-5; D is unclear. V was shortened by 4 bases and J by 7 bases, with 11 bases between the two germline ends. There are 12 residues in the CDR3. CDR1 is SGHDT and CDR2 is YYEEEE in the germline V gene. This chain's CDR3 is CASSRISVTQYF. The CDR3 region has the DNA TGTGCCAGCAGCCGAATTTCGGTGACCCAGTACTTC.

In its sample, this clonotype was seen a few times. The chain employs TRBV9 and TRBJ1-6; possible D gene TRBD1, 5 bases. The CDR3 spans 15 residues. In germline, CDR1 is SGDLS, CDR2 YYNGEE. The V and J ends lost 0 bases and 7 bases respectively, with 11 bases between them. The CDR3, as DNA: TGTGCCAGCAGCGTAGACGGACATCCGAATTCACCCCTCCACTTT. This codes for CASSVDGHPNSPLHF.

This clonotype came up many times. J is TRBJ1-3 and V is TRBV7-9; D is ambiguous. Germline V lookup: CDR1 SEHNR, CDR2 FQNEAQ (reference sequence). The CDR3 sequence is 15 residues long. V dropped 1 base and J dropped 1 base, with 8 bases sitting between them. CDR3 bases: TGTGCCAGCAGCTTAGACTCGGGATCTGGAAACACCATATATTTT. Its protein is CASSLDSGSGNTIYF.

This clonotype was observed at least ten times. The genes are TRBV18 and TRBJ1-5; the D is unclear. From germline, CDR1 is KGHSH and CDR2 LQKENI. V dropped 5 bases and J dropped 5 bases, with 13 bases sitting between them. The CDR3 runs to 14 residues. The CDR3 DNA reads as TGTGCCAGCTCATCAAGGCCTATCGATCAGCCCCAGCATTTT. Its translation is CASSSRPIDQPQHF.

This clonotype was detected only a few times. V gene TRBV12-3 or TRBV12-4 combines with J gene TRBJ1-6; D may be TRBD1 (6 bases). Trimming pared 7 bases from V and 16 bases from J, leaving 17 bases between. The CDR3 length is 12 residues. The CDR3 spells CASTDPGHLLHF. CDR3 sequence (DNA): TGTGCCAGCACCGACCCGGGACACCTTCTCCACTTT.

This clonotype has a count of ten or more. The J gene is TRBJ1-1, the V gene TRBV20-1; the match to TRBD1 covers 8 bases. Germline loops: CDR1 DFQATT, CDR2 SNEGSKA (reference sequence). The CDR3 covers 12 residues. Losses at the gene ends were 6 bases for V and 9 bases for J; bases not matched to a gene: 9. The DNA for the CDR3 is TGCAGTGCACCTGGACAGGGAGGCAAAGCTTTCTTT. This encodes CSAPGQGGKAFF.

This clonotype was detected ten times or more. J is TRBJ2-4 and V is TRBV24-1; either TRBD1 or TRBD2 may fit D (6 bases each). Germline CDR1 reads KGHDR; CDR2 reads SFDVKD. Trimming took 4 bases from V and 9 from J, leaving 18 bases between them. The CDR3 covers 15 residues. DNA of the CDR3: TGTGCCACCAGTGACCCTACGGGGGCTTCGGGCATTCAGTACTTC. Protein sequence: CATSDPTGASGIQYF.

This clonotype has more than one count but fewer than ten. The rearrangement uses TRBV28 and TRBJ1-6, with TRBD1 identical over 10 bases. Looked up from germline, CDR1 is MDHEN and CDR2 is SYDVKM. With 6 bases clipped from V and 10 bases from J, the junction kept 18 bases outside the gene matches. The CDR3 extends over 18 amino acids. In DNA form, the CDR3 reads TGTGCCAGCAGCCTTGGACAGGGGGGACATAATAGGGGGTCACCCCTCCACTTT. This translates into CASSLGQGGHNRGSPLHF.

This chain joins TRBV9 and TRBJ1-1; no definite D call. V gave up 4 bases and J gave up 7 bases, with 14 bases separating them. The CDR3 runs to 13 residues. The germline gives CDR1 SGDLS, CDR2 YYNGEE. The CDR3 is CASSYSLSGEAFF. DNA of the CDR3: TGTGCCAGCAGCTATAGTTTATCCGGTGAAGCTTTCTTT.

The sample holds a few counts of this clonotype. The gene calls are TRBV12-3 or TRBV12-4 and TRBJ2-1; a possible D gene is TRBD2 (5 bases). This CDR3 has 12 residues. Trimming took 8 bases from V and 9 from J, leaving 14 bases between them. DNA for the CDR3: TGTGCCAGCGCCACCGGGGTTGGTGAGCAGTTCTTC. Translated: CASATGVGEQFF.

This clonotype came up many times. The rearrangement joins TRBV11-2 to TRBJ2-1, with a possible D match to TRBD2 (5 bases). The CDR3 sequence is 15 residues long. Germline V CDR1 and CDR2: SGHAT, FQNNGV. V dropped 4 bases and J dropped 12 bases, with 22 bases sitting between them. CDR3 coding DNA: TGTGCCAGCAGCTCCCCTCTGAGGGCCTCGAGAGGGCAGTTCTTC. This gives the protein CASSSPLRASRGQFF.

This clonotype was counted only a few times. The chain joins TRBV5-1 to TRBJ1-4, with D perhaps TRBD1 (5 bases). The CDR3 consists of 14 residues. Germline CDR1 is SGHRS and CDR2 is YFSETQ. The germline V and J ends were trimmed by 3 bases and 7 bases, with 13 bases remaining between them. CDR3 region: CASSSPAGGEKLFF. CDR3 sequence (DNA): TGCGCCAGCAGCTCCCCGGCCGGGGGTGAAAAACTGTTTTTT. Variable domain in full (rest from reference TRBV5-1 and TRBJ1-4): KAGVTQTPRYLIKTRGQQVTLSCSPISGHRSVSWYQQTPGQGLQFLFEYFSETQRNKGNFPGRFSGRQFSNSRSEMNVSTLELGDSALYLCASSSPAGGEKLFFGSGTQLSVL.

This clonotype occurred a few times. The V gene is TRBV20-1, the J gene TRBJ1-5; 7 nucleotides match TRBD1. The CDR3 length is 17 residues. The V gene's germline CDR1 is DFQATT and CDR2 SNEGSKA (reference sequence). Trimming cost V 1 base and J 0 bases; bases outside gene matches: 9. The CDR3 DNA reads TGCAGTGCTAGAGGGGTAAGCAGGGGGTATAGCAATCAGCCCCAGCATTTT. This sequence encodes CSARGVSRGYSNQPQHF.

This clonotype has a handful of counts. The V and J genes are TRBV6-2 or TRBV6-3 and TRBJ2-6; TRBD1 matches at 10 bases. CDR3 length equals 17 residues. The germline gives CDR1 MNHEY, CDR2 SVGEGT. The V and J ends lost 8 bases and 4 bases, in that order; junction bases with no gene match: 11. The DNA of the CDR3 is TGTGCCAGCTGTCGGGACAGGGGAGTTACCGGGGCCAACGTCCTGACTTTC. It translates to CASCRDRGVTGANVLTF.

The CDR3 region is CASSLRTGVETEAFF. The CDR3 DNA follows: TGCGCCAGCAGCCTACGCACAGGGGTTGAGACTGAAGCTTTCTTT. The chain combines TRBV4-1 with TRBJ1-1, with 7 bases identical to TRBD1. In germline, CDR1 is MGHRA, CDR2 YSYEKL. V was pared by 4 bases and J by 5 bases, with 10 bases of the junction left unmatched. The CDR3 has 15 residues.

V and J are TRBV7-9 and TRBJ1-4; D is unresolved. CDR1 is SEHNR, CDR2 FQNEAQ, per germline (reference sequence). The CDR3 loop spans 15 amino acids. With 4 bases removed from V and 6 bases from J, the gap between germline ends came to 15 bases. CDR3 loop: CASSSTSGRYEKLFF. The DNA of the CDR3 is TGTGCCAGCAGCTCGACATCGGGTAGATATGAAAAACTGTTTTTT.

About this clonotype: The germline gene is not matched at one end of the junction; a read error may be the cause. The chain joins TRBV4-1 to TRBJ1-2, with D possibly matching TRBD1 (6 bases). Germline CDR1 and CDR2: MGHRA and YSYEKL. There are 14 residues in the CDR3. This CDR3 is CASSQEDRNYGYAF. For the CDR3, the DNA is TGCGCCAGCAGCCAAGAGGACAGAAACTATGGCTACGCCTTC.